The 28 T cell receptor beta chains listed next were all sequenced from one sample in a study of cytomegalovirus exposure and HLA in healthy donors. PCR amplification relied on 60 Vbeta primers (plus 13 Jbeta primers). Sequencing used immunoSEQ multiplex PCR; TCRdb keeps in-frame clones, though not all of them. The sample lists approximately 170,000 clones, approximately 70% seen once, with approximately 3.1% in the top ten. Sequenced sample: PBMCs. The receptors derive from a woman aged 25 to 39 in good health and CMV-seropositive.

The chain employs TRBV19 and TRBJ2-3, with D possibly being TRBD2 (6 bases). The germline gives CDR1 LNHDA, CDR2 SQIVND (reference sequence). This CDR3 has 16 residues. V gave up 11 bases and J gave up 3 bases, with 24 bases separating them. As DNA, the CDR3 is TGTGCCTCCTTCCCGGTGGGGACTTATAATACAGATACGCAGTATTTT. Residues: CASFPVGTYNTDTQYF.

This chain links TRBV10-3 with TRBJ2-7; 9 nucleotides line up with TRBD1. The germline CDR1 and CDR2 sequences are ENHRY and SYGVKD. V gave up 10 bases and J gave up 2 bases; unmatched junction bases: 9. This CDR3 contains 14 residues. DNA of the CDR3: TGTGCCAGCACAACCGGGACAGGGACCTACGAGCAGTACTTC. It encodes CASTTGTGTYEQYF.

This chain links TRBV6-5 with TRBJ1-2; 8 bases fit TRBD1. There are 12 residues in the CDR3. Looked up from germline, CDR1 is MNHEY and CDR2 is SVGAGI. V lost 5 bases to trimming and J lost 12 bases; unmatched junction nucleotides: 8. CDR3 in DNA: TGTGCCAGCAGTGAAGGACAGGGCGGGGACACCTTC. Protein sequence: CASSEGQGGDTF.

V is TRBV2 and J is TRBJ2-3, with a possible D match to TRBD1 (6 bases). This CDR3 region has 16 residues. The V and J ends lost 0 bases and 2 bases respectively, with 12 bases between them. Germline V gene sequence: CDR1 SNHLY, CDR2 FYNNEI. The CDR3 here is CASSEAGARTTDTQYF. The CDR3 nucleotides are TGTGCCAGCAGTGAAGCGGGGGCCCGAACCACAGATACGCAGTATTTT.

A few counts support this clone. V gene TRBV7-6 combines with J gene TRBJ2-7; possible D gene TRBD1, 5 bases. The V and J ends lost 5 bases and 0 bases respectively, with 8 bases between them. This CDR3 has 13 amino acids. In germline, CDR1 is SGHVS, CDR2 FNYEAQ. CDR3 bases: TGTGCCAGCAGCCTTGACAGCTCCTACGAGCAGTACTTC. It yields the protein CASSLDSSYEQYF.

The chain carries TRBV7-9 and TRBJ2-2, with 11 bases aligning to TRBD2. This CDR3 region has 17 residues. Per germline, CDR1 SEHNR and CDR2 FQNEAQ (reference sequence). J gave up 5 bases and V 8 bases, and 13 bases lay outside the gene matches. The DNA of the CDR3 is TGTGCCAGCGGAATACTGACTAGCGGGACTAATACCGGGGAGCTGTTTTTT. Encoded protein: CASGILTSGTNTGELFF.

The chain uses TRBV2 and TRBJ2-5; D is uncertain. Germline V lookup: CDR1 SNHLY, CDR2 FYNNEI. V lost 4 bases and J 5 bases, leaving 17 bases between the germline ends. This CDR3 spans 15 amino acids. The CDR3 region is CASSGTGWVEETQYF. As DNA, the CDR3 is TGTGCCAGCAGTGGAACCGGGTGGGTAGAGGAGACCCAGTACTTC. The full variable domain, completed using reference TRBV2 and TRBJ2-5, is EPEVTQTPSHQVTQMGQEVILRCVPISNHLYFYWYRQILGQKVEFLVSFYNNEISEKSEIFDDQFSVERPDGSNFTLKIRSTKLEDSAMYFCASSGTGWVEETQYFGPGTRLLVL.

The sample holds a few counts of this clone. An end of the junction does not agree with germline; a read error may underlie this. CDR3 sequence reads: CASSPPARPYGYTF. The CDR3 DNA reads as TGTGCCAGCAGCCCCCCGGCCAGGCCATATGGCTACACCTTT. The V gene is TRBV28, the J gene TRBJ1-2, with D unresolved. CDR1 is MDHEN, CDR2 SYDVKM, per germline. There are 14 residues in the CDR3.

The chain employs TRBV7-8 and TRBJ2-7; 10 bases align to TRBD2. This CDR3 is built from 15 residues. From germline, CDR1 is SGHVS and CDR2 FQNEAQ. The J segment lost 7 bases and the V segment lost 1 base, leaving 7 bases of the junction unmatched. DNA for the CDR3: TGTGCCAGCAGCTTAGGCCCTAGCGGGAGAGGTGAGCAGTACTTC. Translated, it gives CASSLGPSGRGEQYF.

The J gene is TRBJ2-5, the V gene TRBV5-4; 13 bases map to TRBD2. The junction had 6 bases not matched to a gene; V was cut back by 3 bases and J by 4 bases. The CDR3 consists of 16 residues. The germline V gene encodes CDR1 SGHNT and CDR2 YYREEE (reference sequence). The DNA for the CDR3 is TGTGCCAGCAGCTACGGGACTAGCGGGATTTTAGAGACCCAGTACTTC. Translated, it gives CASSYGTSGILETQYF.

This sequence joins TRBV18 and TRBJ2-2; unclear D gene. CDR3 size: 13 residues. Trimming removed 8 bases from V and 4 bases from J, with 11 bases in between. The germline V gene has CDR1 KGHSH and CDR2 LQKENI. CDR3 sequence reads: CASPSSLTGELFF. The CDR3 DNA sequence: TGTGCCAGCCCCTCGAGCCTCACCGGGGAGCTGTTTTTT.

The chain's CDR3 is CASSVATGGEQFF. CDR3 nucleotides: TGTGCCAGCAGCGTAGCTACTGGAGGGGAGCAGTTCTTC. The chain joins TRBV9 to TRBJ2-1; D possibly corresponds to TRBD2 (6 bases). CDR1 and CDR2 (germline): SGDLS, YYNGEE. This CDR3 is 13 amino acids long. The V and J ends lost 0 bases and 10 bases respectively, with 11 bases between them.

This clone has only a few counts. Here the CDR3 reads CASRPTGNRNQPQHF. CDR3 sequence (DNA): TGTGCCAGCAGGCCTACAGGGAATCGGAATCAGCCCCAGCATTTT. V and J are TRBV28 and TRBJ1-5, with D possibly matching TRBD1 (6 bases). Germline CDR1 is MDHEN and CDR2 is SYDVKM. This CDR3 region has 15 residues. V was shortened by 6 bases and J by 4 bases, with 16 bases between the two germline ends.

J is TRBJ2-7 and V is TRBV27; tentative D call: TRBD2 (6 bases). The ends were cut back, 4 bases at V and 1 base at J, with 8 bases in the middle. From germline, CDR1 is MNHEY and CDR2 SMNVEV (reference sequence). The CDR3 is made up of 13 amino acids. In DNA, the CDR3 is TGTGCCAGCAGTTATAGCGGTTCCTACGAGCAGTACTTC. It yields the protein CASSYSGSYEQYF.

This sequence joins TRBV5-1 and TRBJ2-2; D ambiguous. Trimming left V 4 bases short and J 0 bases short, with 10 bases between. There are 15 residues in the CDR3. Germline V CDR1 and CDR2: SGHRS, YFSETQ. The CDR3 DNA sequence: TGCGCCAGCAGCCCGACTGCTGCGAACACCGGGGAGCTGTTTTTT. Protein sequence: CASSPTAANTGELFF. Looking up the rest from reference TRBV5-1 and TRBJ2-2 gives the full variable domain: KAGVTQTPRYLIKTRGQQVTLSCSPISGHRSVSWYQQTPGQGLQFLFEYFSETQRNKGNFPGRFSGRQFSNSRSEMNVSTLELGDSALYLCASSPTAANTGELFFGEGSRLTVL.

V is TRBV27 and J is TRBJ2-2; 7 nucleotides align to TRBD2. This CDR3 is 17 amino acids long. CDR1 and CDR2 (germline): MNHEY, SMNVEV (reference sequence). V dropped 4 bases and J dropped 5; count of bases not matched to a gene: 13. CDR3 sequence (DNA): TGTGCCAGCAGTTCCCCCTTGGCGGGAGACCTTACCGGGGAGCTGTTTTTT. Translated, it gives CASSSPLAGDLTGELFF.

This chain links TRBV7-2 with TRBJ1-1; 7 positions agree with TRBD1. Trimming removed 0 bases from V and 3 bases from J; junction bases left unmatched: 7. Germline V gene data show CDR1 as SGHTA and CDR2 as FQGNSA. The CDR3 extends over 16 amino acids. Here the CDR3 DNA reads TGTGCCAGCAGCTTAGCTATTACGACAGGGCACACTGAAGCTTTCTTT. Protein sequence: CASSLAITTGHTEAFF.

This chain links TRBV2 with TRBJ2-1; no definite D call. V lost 8 bases and J lost 4, with 9 bases in between. The CDR3 spans 12 residues. Germline V lookup: CDR1 SNHLY, CDR2 FYNNEI. The CDR3: CASDTEYNEQFF. CDR3 nucleotide sequence: TGTGCCAGCGACACCGAATACAATGAGCAGTTCTTC.

The chain joins TRBV11-1 to TRBJ2-1; 15 bases align to TRBD2. From germline, CDR1 is SGHAT and CDR2 FQDESV (reference sequence). The CDR3 spans 16 residues. V lost 0 bases to trimming and J lost 8 bases; unmatched junction nucleotides: 2. CDR3 residues: CASSLAGLAGGYEQFF. CDR3 bases: TGTGCCAGCAGCTTAGCTGGACTAGCGGGAGGGTATGAGCAGTTCTTC.

The chain is built from TRBV27 and TRBJ2-1; the match to TRBD1 covers 7 bases. This CDR3 contains 14 residues. V shed 5 bases and J 2 bases; nucleotides not matched to a gene: 3. Per germline, CDR1 MNHEY and CDR2 SMNVEV (reference sequence). The CDR3 loop reads CASSIGQAYNEQFF. The CDR3 DNA sequence: TGTGCCAGCAGTATTGGACAGGCCTACAATGAGCAGTTCTTC.

This clone was detected once. The rearrangement uses TRBV5-4 and TRBJ2-1; 10 bases align to TRBD2. Looked up from germline, CDR1 is SGHNT and CDR2 is YYREEE (reference sequence). The CDR3 covers 16 residues. With V trimmed by 0 bases and J by 6 bases, 6 bases remained unmatched. CDR3 DNA: TGTGCCAGCAGCTTGGAGAGACTAGCGGGTATCAATGAGCAGTTCTTC. It yields the protein CASSLERLAGINEQFF.

V is TRBV6-1 and J is TRBJ2-2, with D possibly being TRBD1 (5 bases). This CDR3 has 14 residues. The germline CDR1 and CDR2 sequences are MNHNS and SASEGT. Between the trimmed V and J ends, which lost 2 bases and 5 bases, there was a span of 9 bases. CDR3 bases: TGTGCCAGCAGTGAAATACAGGCAACCGGGGAGCTGTTTTTT. It specifies CASSEIQATGELFF.

This chain connects TRBV27 to TRBJ2-7; 8 positions match TRBD1. Germline trimming cut 2 bases from V and 5 bases from J; bases unmatched to any gene: 5. The length of the CDR3 is 14 residues. Germline loops: CDR1 MNHEY, CDR2 SMNVEV (reference sequence). The CDR3 is CASSLQQGVHEQYF. The CDR3 nucleotides read TGTGCCAGCAGTTTACAACAGGGGGTCCACGAGCAGTACTTC.

This chain links TRBV28 with TRBJ2-6; 9 nucleotides match TRBD2. This CDR3 contains 19 residues. The V gene's germline CDR1 is MDHEN and CDR2 SYDVKM. The J segment lost 0 bases and the V segment lost 4 bases, leaving 10 bases of the junction unmatched. The CDR3 region is CASSSPRGGGNSGANVLTF. CDR3 in DNA: TGTGCCAGCAGTTCCCCACGCGGGGGGGGGAACTCTGGGGCCAACGTCCTGACTTTC. The whole variable domain, remainder taken from reference TRBV28 and TRBJ2-6, is DVKVTQSSRYLVKRTGEKVFLECVQDMDHENMFWYRQDPGLGLRLIYFSYDVKMKEKGDIPEGYSVSREKKERFSLILESASTNQTSMYLCASSSPRGGGNSGANVLTFGAGSRLTVL.

V gene TRBV5-1 combines with J gene TRBJ2-7, with 9 bases matching TRBD2. Germline CDR1 and CDR2: SGHRS and YFSETQ. Germline trimming cut 3 bases from V and 3 bases from J; bases unmatched to any gene: 10. The CDR3 runs to 16 residues. CDR3 region: CASSSGLAPQLYEQYF. CDR3 in DNA: TGCGCCAGCAGCTCGGGACTAGCACCTCAGCTCTACGAGCAGTACTTC.

The chain is built from TRBV28 and TRBJ1-2; a possible D gene is TRBD1 (5 bases). V dropped 5 bases and J dropped 4 bases, with 17 bases sitting between them. Germline V gene lookup returns CDR1 MDHEN and CDR2 SYDVKM. The CDR3 has 15 amino acids. This CDR3 reads CASSPPGGAGYGYTF. DNA of the CDR3: TGTGCCAGCAGTCCCCCCGGAGGGGCGGGCTATGGCTACACCTTC.

CDR3 sequence reads: CASSEQGPTAEAFF. The CDR3 DNA follows: TGTGCCAGCAGTGAACAGGGGCCGACTGCTGAAGCTTTCTTT. V is TRBV2 and J is TRBJ1-1; TRBD1 might be the D (6 bases). Deletions cut 2 bases from V and 6 bases from J, with 13 bases between. Germline V CDR1 and CDR2: SNHLY, FYNNEI. This CDR3 comprises 14 residues.

The chain links TRBV6-6 to TRBJ1-1, with TRBD1 matching over 7 bases. CDR1 is MNHNY and CDR2 is SVGAGI in the germline V gene (reference sequence). This CDR3 region has 15 residues. V dropped 4 bases and J dropped 7; count of bases not matched to a gene: 12. The CDR3, as DNA: TGTGCCAGCAGTTTCTCCCCGACAGGGCGGCTTGAAGCTTTCTTT. Amino acid sequence: CASSFSPTGRLEAFF.